The 16 T cell receptor beta chains listed next were all sequenced from one sample in a study of CD8 T cells in ankylosing spondylitis. TCRdb ran MiXCR on the 5' RACE reads and lists one entry per CDR3 protein. The sample carries some 200,000 distinct CDR3 sequences, over 15% recorded once. Source material: blood, either unsorted or a sorted T cell fraction (not recorded which). The receptor source for this set is a male donor under 30 with ankylosing spondylitis or in good health (not recorded which).

This clonotype was seen at least ten times. The V call is TRBV28, the J call TRBJ1-1; D unresolved. Trimming took off 2 bases at V and 11 bases at J, with 12 bases between the two ends. CDR1 MDHEN and CDR2 SYDVKM come from the germline V gene. The CDR3 is 12 amino acids. The CDR3 here is CASSLKGLGAFF. CDR3 in DNA: TGTGCCAGCAGTTTAAAAGGGCTGGGGGCTTTCTTT.

The chain combines TRBV18 with TRBJ1-1, with TRBD1 identical over 7 bases. V lost 3 bases to trimming and J lost 0 bases; unmatched junction nucleotides: 7. Germline V gene data show CDR1 as KGHSH and CDR2 as LQKENI. This CDR3 is 16 amino acids long. The CDR3 DNA follows: TGTGCCAGCTCACCGTCACAGGGGTCCATGAACACTGAAGCTTTCTTT. This encodes CASSPSQGSMNTEAFF.

The rearrangement joins TRBV7-6 to TRBJ2-1; D is uncertain. CDR1 and CDR2 (germline): SGHVS, FNYEAQ. This CDR3 is 16 amino acids long. Trimming took off 5 bases at V and 1 base at J, with 15 bases between the two ends. The CDR3 sequence: CASSPRGLESYNEQFF. CDR3 coding DNA: TGTGCCAGCAGCCCAAGAGGCCTGGAATCCTACAATGAGCAGTTCTTC.

This clonotype was detected many times. The chain combines TRBV2 with TRBJ1-6; D is undetermined. CDR1 is SNHLY and CDR2 is FYNNEI in the germline V gene. V was cut by 5 bases and J by 8 bases, with 10 bases left in between. This CDR3 is 13 amino acids long. In DNA, the CDR3 is TGTGCCAGCAGTTCCAATTCGGATTCACCCCTCCACTTT. Amino acids: CASSSNSDSPLHF.

This clonotype was found many times. V gene TRBV5-5 combines with J gene TRBJ1-1, with 7 bases matching TRBD1. The CDR3 runs 15 residues. CDR1 SGHKS and CDR2 YYEKEE come from the germline V gene (reference sequence). V trimming: 5 bases; J trimming: 0 bases; junction bases outside the gene matches: 7. CDR3 coding DNA: TGTGCCAGCAGGGACAGGCAGAAAATGAACACTGAAGCTTTCTTT. It is translated as CASRDRQKMNTEAFF.

The sample holds many counts of this clonotype. The chain recombines TRBV12-3 or TRBV12-4 with TRBJ1-1; weak D call: TRBD1 (5 bases). V lost 7 bases, J lost 0 bases, and 9 bases lay in between. This CDR3 spans 13 amino acids. The CDR3 DNA reads TGTGCCAGCAAACCGACAGTGAACACTGAAGCTTTCTTT. It encodes CASKPTVNTEAFF.

This chain joins TRBV10-3 and TRBJ2-1, with 13 bases aligning to TRBD2. This CDR3 is built from 18 residues. CDR1 is ENHRY, CDR2 SYGVKD, per germline. The trim removed 4 bases at V and 6 bases at J, leaving 12 bases unmatched. In nucleotides, the CDR3 is TGTGCCATCAGTGGGACTCGAGACGGGACTAGCGGGGCCAATGAGCAGTTCTTC. Encoded protein: CAISGTRDGTSGANEQFF.

This clonotype was recorded at least ten times. This chain joins TRBV6-1 and TRBJ1-2; no definite D call. Germline V CDR1 and CDR2: MNHNS, SASEGT. CDR3 length: 14 amino acids. Trimming pared 4 bases from V and 0 bases from J, leaving 9 bases between. The CDR3 protein is CASSAYSPNYGYTF. CDR3 coding DNA: TGTGCCAGCAGTGCTTATAGTCCTAACTATGGCTACACCTTC.

The chain couples TRBV5-1 to TRBJ2-1, with 13 bases fitting TRBD2. Germline V gene sequence: CDR1 SGHRS, CDR2 YFSETQ. There are 16 residues in the CDR3. The trim removed 0 bases at V and 7 bases at J, leaving 4 bases unmatched. DNA of the CDR3: TGCGCCAGCAGCTTGGAAACTAGCGGGAGGGGTAATGAGCAGTTCTTC. Protein product: CASSLETSGRGNEQFF.

This clonotype was seen at least ten times. The chain links TRBV30 to TRBJ2-1, with D perhaps TRBD2 (5 bases). This CDR3 has 12 amino acids. Germline CDR1 GTSNPN, CDR2 SVGIG (reference sequence). V gave up 0 bases and J gave up 8 bases, with 8 bases separating them. The DNA for the CDR3 is TGTGCCTGGAGTGTACTAGGGTATGAGCAGTTCTTC. Residues: CAWSVLGYEQFF.

This clonotype was counted a few times. The chain is built from TRBV4-3 and TRBJ2-1; the match to TRBD2 covers 7 bases. The CDR3 totals 18 residues. Germline-derived CDR1 and CDR2 are LGHNA and YSLEER. The V segment lost 0 bases and the J segment 0 bases; nucleotides outside the gene matches: 8. Written as DNA, the CDR3 is TGCGCCAGCAGCCAAGATTGGGCCGGCGGGAGCTCCTACAATGAGCAGTTCTTC. Protein product: CASSQDWAGGSSYNEQFF.

This clonotype was detected only a few times. The rearrangement joins TRBV19 to TRBJ1-2; maybe TRBD1 (6 bases). The V gene's germline CDR1 is LNHDA and CDR2 SQIVND (reference sequence). CDR3 size: 14 residues. V was pared by 7 bases and J by 0 bases, with 12 bases between. As DNA, the CDR3 is TGTGCCAGTACCCCGACAGGAACTAACTATGGCTACACCTTC. The encoded protein is CASTPTGTNYGYTF.

This clonotype has just a few counts. V usage is TRBV6-5 and J usage is TRBJ1-3; D gene ambiguous. Germline CDR1 is MNHEY and CDR2 is SVGAGI. Trimming cost V 7 bases and J 1 base, with 11 bases left between them. CDR3 length: 14 residues. Here the CDR3 reads CASTQSISGNTIYF. In nucleotides, the CDR3 is TGTGCCAGCACCCAGAGCATTTCTGGAAACACCATATATTTT.

This clonotype showed up many times. The chain uses TRBV28 and TRBJ1-2, with D unresolved. Germline V gives CDR1 MDHEN, CDR2 SYDVKM. Trimming left V 6 bases short and J 1 base short, with 18 bases between. The CDR3 runs to 16 residues. CDR3 coding DNA: TGTGCCAGCAGCCCCCTGGATAGACCTTATAACTATGGCTACACCTTC. This codes for CASSPLDRPYNYGYTF.

This clonotype was found many times. The chain is built from TRBV12-3 or TRBV12-4 and TRBJ1-2; D unresolved. V lost 3 bases and J 7 bases, leaving 3 bases between the germline ends. The CDR3 sequence is 10 residues long. The CDR3 region is CASSFSGYTF. The CDR3 DNA sequence: TGTGCCAGCAGTTTTTCTGGCTACACCTTC.

This clonotype was detected ten times or more. The chain joins TRBV28 to TRBJ2-1; D not certain. The V end lost 2 bases, the J end lost 8 bases, and 10 bases lay between the germline ends. Germline V CDR1 and CDR2: MDHEN, SYDVKM. This CDR3 is built from 13 residues. Here the CDR3 reads CASSLVSPDEQFF. CDR3 DNA: TGTGCCAGCAGTTTAGTTTCCCCGGATGAGCAGTTCTTC.